This T cell receptor (beta chain) was recovered during a study of cytomegalovirus exposure and HLA in healthy donors. As for the study in general: Genetic ancestry analysis placed around four fifths of the 400 or so donors that were genotyped in the Caucasian-associated cluster.

Study-wide results and caveats: The listing of about 150 TCR beta chains classed them as cytomegalovirus-associated. Previous analysis showed most TCR beta V segments were productive about 87% or about 30% of the time.

PCR involved 60 Vbeta and 13 Jbeta primers. TCRdb keeps only in-frame clones here, not all; method: immunoSEQ multiplex PCR. The sample shows about 180,000 clones, under 80% of them seen only once. A word on this clone: No antigen is known for it.

The germline V gene has CDR1 SEHNR and CDR2 FQNEAQ (reference sequence). V lost 6 bases and J 4 bases, leaving 15 bases between the germline ends. This CDR3 comprises 14 residues. The sequenced material came from PBMCs. The gene calls are TRBV7-9 and TRBJ1-1; perhaps TRBD1 as D (6 bases). This receptor was taken from a human donor in good health. The CDR3 is CASRPGVSGTEAFF. In DNA form, the CDR3 reads TGTGCCAGCAGGCCAGGGGTGTCGGGCACTGAAGCTTTCTTT.